One sample yielded the 21 T cell receptor beta chains listed below, sequenced in a study of cytomegalovirus exposure and HLA in healthy donors. A multiplex PCR was run with 60 Vbeta primers and 13 Jbeta primers. Sequencing used immunoSEQ multiplex PCR; TCRdb keeps in-frame clones, though not all of them. The data contain approximately 150,000 clones, about three quarters of them singletons. The sample comprised PBMCs. These receptors all come from a man aged 35 to 55 in good health and CMV-seropositive.

The chain carries TRBV5-1 and TRBJ2-1; 16 bases line up with TRBD2. The CDR3 totals 20 residues. With V trimmed by 4 bases and J by 7 bases, 17 bases remained unmatched. Per germline, CDR1 SGHRS and CDR2 YFSETQ. Here the CDR3 reads CASSPLLGLAGGPGRNEQFF. DNA for the CDR3: TGCGCCAGCAGCCCCCTATTGGGACTAGCGGGAGGGCCGGGTAGGAATGAGCAGTTCTTC.

This rearrangement joins TRBV27 to TRBJ2-7; D might be TRBD2 (5 bases). CDR3 length equals 16 residues. The ends were cut back, 3 bases at V and 3 bases at J, with 18 bases in the middle. Germline CDR1 MNHEY, CDR2 SMNVEV (reference sequence). CDR3 DNA: TGTGCCAGCAGTTTGCGGGTGTTGGGAGCCGACTACGAGCAGTACTTC. Protein: CASSLRVLGADYEQYF.

The rearrangement links TRBV11-3 to TRBJ2-1; 8 positions match TRBD2. The CDR3 has 13 residues. Trimming took 7 bases from V and 12 from J; bases not matched to a gene: 11. Per the germline V gene, CDR1 is SGHNT and CDR2 is YENEEA. This CDR3 is CASTVAGLVGQFF. Here the CDR3 DNA reads TGTGCCAGCACTGTAGCGGGACTAGTCGGGCAGTTCTTC.

This clone was counted a few times. The rearrangement uses TRBV15 and TRBJ1-3; TRBD1 matches at 7 bases. V was pared by 0 bases and J by 3 bases, with 2 bases of the junction left unmatched. This CDR3 is built from 15 residues. Germline-derived CDR1 and CDR2 are LNHNV and YYDKDF (reference sequence). The CDR3 DNA reads as TGTGCCACCAGCAGAGATCAGGGGGGTGGAAACACCATATATTTT. Amino acids: CATSRDQGGGNTIYF.

The chain carries TRBV4-1 and TRBJ1-5, with TRBD1 matching 10 bases. This CDR3 region has 18 residues. The junction had 6 bases not matched to a gene; V was cut back by 1 base and J by 0 bases. Germline V gene data show CDR1 as MGHRA and CDR2 as YSYEKL. The CDR3 DNA reads TGCGCCAGCAGCCAAGGGACAGGGGGGGTTTATAGCAATCAGCCCCAGCATTTT. Its protein is CASSQGTGGVYSNQPQHF.

The J gene is TRBJ2-3, the V gene TRBV6-6; D possibly corresponds to TRBD2 (5 bases). CDR1 and CDR2 (germline): MNHNY, SVGAGI (reference sequence). CDR3 length: 12 residues. The DNA for the CDR3 is TGTGCGGATGACCGGGACACAGATACGCAGTATTTT. Its protein is CADDRDTDTQYF.

This clone was seen once. Other DNA variants within this sample encode the same CDR3. This chain links TRBV5-1 with TRBJ2-3; TRBD2 matches 12 bases. The germline gives CDR1 SGHRS, CDR2 YFSETQ. The ends lost 4 bases at V and 0 bases at J; junction bases unmatched: 3. This CDR3 is 16 amino acids long. CDR3 residues: CASSLGTSGSTDTQYF. CDR3 nucleotides: TGCGCCAGCAGCCTCGGGACTAGCGGGAGCACAGATACGCAGTATTTT.

This clone showed up just a few times. V is TRBV5-6 and J is TRBJ2-7, with a tentative D call TRBD2 (6 bases). The CDR3 extends over 13 amino acids. From germline, CDR1 is SGHDT and CDR2 YYEEEE. V shed 4 bases and J shed 6 bases, with 14 bases lying between them. The CDR3 coding sequence is TGTGCCAGCAGCCCCTACCGCGGGGTCGAGCAGTACTTC. Translated: CASSPYRGVEQYF. The full variable domain, with the rest looked up from reference TRBV5-6 and TRBJ2-7, is DAGVTQSPTHLIKTRGQQVTLRCSPKSGHDTVSWYQQALGQGPQFIFQYYEEEERQRGNFPDRFSGHQFPNYSSELNVNALLLGDSALYLCASSPYRGVEQYFGPGTRLTVT.

The chain is built from TRBV2 and TRBJ1-3; TRBD1 is a possible D gene (5 bases). V was pared by 2 bases and J by 4 bases, with 9 bases between. CDR1 is SNHLY, CDR2 FYNNEI, per germline. This CDR3 contains 14 residues. DNA of the CDR3: TGTGCCAGCAGTGAACAGGGCCCAGGAAACACCATATATTTT. This translates into CASSEQGPGNTIYF.

The V gene is TRBV6-1, the J gene TRBJ1-3; 8 bases match TRBD1. Germline CDR1 MNHNS, CDR2 SASEGT. The CDR3 runs 15 residues. Trimming removed 6 bases from V and 0 bases from J; junction bases left unmatched: 4. The CDR3 nucleotides are TGTGCCAGCAGGCAGGGGGCAGGCTCTGGAAACACCATATATTTT. It specifies CASRQGAGSGNTIYF.

The chain recombines TRBV5-1 with TRBJ2-5; D is unclear. This CDR3 comprises 11 residues. Trimming took 4 bases from V and 5 from J, leaving 6 bases between them. Germline V CDR1 and CDR2: SGHRS, YFSETQ. This chain's CDR3 is CASSTQETQYF. Here the CDR3 DNA reads TGCGCCAGCAGCACCCAGGAGACCCAGTACTTC.

The V and J genes are TRBV12-5 and TRBJ2-2; tentatively, D is TRBD1 (6 bases). Trimming removed 1 base at V and 6 bases at J, with 6 bases between. CDR1 and CDR2 from the germline V gene are LGHNT and FRNRAP. CDR3 length: 13 residues. This CDR3 is CASGLGGPGELFF. CDR3 in DNA: TGTGCTAGTGGTTTGGGGGGGCCCGGGGAGCTGTTTTTT.

The gene calls are TRBV6-5 and TRBJ2-5; tentatively, D is TRBD1 (6 bases). The DNA end is a closer match to TRBJ2-7, so the J assignment may be wrong. Per germline, CDR1 MNHEY and CDR2 SVGAGI. The CDR3 runs to 13 residues. This CDR3 reads CASSTLGQYEQYF. The CDR3 nucleotides are TGTGCCAGCAGTACCCTAGGACAGTACGAGCAGTACTTC.

The chain uses TRBV15 and TRBJ1-5; 7 bases are a match to TRBD1. Germline values: CDR1 LNHNV, CDR2 YYDKDF (reference sequence). After removal of 5 bases from V and 5 bases from J, the junction contained 3 bases not matched to a gene. The CDR3 sequence is 13 residues long. This CDR3 is CATSLGQDQPQHF. The DNA of the CDR3 is TGTGCCACCAGCCTCGGACAGGATCAGCCCCAGCATTTT.

The V and J genes are TRBV2 and TRBJ2-3, with 7 bases aligning to TRBD2. The CDR3 is made up of 15 amino acids. V gave up 7 bases and J gave up 0 bases; unmatched junction bases: 7. From germline, CDR1 is SNHLY and CDR2 FYNNEI. The CDR3 nucleotides read TGTGCCAGCACTCAGACTAGCAGTAGCACAGATACGCAGTATTTT. It encodes CASTQTSSSTDTQYF.

The CDR3, as DNA: TGTGCCAGCAGTAGAAGCGGGAGGGGCCGCACAGATACGCAGTATTTT. It encodes CASSRSGRGRTDTQYF. J is TRBJ2-3 and V is TRBV6-6; TRBD2 agrees at 10 bases. Losses at the gene ends were 5 bases for V and 1 base for J; bases not matched to a gene: 6. This CDR3 has 16 residues. In germline, CDR1 is MNHNY, CDR2 SVGAGI (reference sequence).

V and J are TRBV29-1 and TRBJ1-2; D may be TRBD1 (6 bases). V lost 1 base to trimming and J lost 4 bases, with 13 bases between them. Germline-derived CDR1 and CDR2 are SQVTM and ANQGSEA. The CDR3 runs 14 residues. The CDR3 DNA is TGCAGCGTTGAAGTTCTTGGGGGCGGCTATGGCTACACCTTC. Encoded protein: CSVEVLGGGYGYTF.

The chain employs TRBV28 and TRBJ2-7, with TRBD2 identical over 12 bases. This CDR3 comprises 15 residues. J lost 1 base, V lost 6 bases, and 4 bases had no gene match. Germline values: CDR1 MDHEN, CDR2 SYDVKM. As DNA, the CDR3 is TGTGCCAGCAGCCTAACTAGCGGGAGGTCCTACGAGCAGTACTTC. It specifies CASSLTSGRSYEQYF.

Details on this clone: A read error may produce the germline difference seen at one junction end. Other nucleotide sequences from this sample produce the same CDR3. The chain joins TRBV27 to TRBJ1-1, with TRBD1 matching 12 bases. There are 17 residues in the CDR3. Germline lookup yields CDR1 MNHEY and CDR2 SMNVEV (reference sequence). The CDR3 loop reads CASGSGTGGAGATEAFF. The CDR3, as DNA: TGTGCCAGCGGCTCAGGGACAGGGGGCGCAGGGGCAACTGAAGCCTTCTTT.

The rearrangement links TRBV19 to TRBJ2-2; TRBD2 might be the D (6 bases). V dropped 6 bases and J dropped 10 bases, with 9 bases sitting between them. CDR3 length: 11 residues. The germline gives CDR1 LNHDA, CDR2 SQIVND (reference sequence). The CDR3 sequence: CASRWEVELFF. CDR3 bases: TGTGCCAGTAGATGGGAGGTGGAGCTGTTTTTT. Full variable domain (missing parts from reference TRBV19 and TRBJ2-2): DGGITQSPKYLFRKEGQNVTLSCEQNLNHDAMYWYRQDPGQGLRLIYYSQIVNDFQKGDIAEGYSVSREKKESFPLTVTSAQKNPTAFYLCASRWEVELFFGEGSRLTVL.

This chain links TRBV5-6 with TRBJ1-2; 7 bases agree with TRBD1. There are 15 residues in the CDR3. The V segment lost 3 bases and the J segment 6 bases; nucleotides outside the gene matches: 11. The germline gives CDR1 SGHDT, CDR2 YYEEEE. CDR3 loop: CASSSSRTGLDGYTF. CDR3 sequence (DNA): TGTGCCAGCAGCTCCTCTCGGACAGGACTGGATGGCTACACCTTC.